This T cell receptor (beta chain) was captured by sequencing in a study of blood T cell repertoires in COVID-19. Study details: Whether acute or convalescent, the COVID-19 samples came from the United States, Italy and Spain. T cells, B-cell-depleted T cells, or PBMCs provided the cDNA or gDNA that served as material.

Per the original data handling: Estimation of nucleated cell counts relied on the amplification of reference gene primers. TCRdb keeps only in-frame clones here, not all; method: immunoSEQ multiplex PCR. The V and J calls and clone size are taken from that table; D and trimming were inferred from the DNA. The profile shows about 120,000 clones, roughly 80% of them singletons. CDR1 and CDR2 (germline): LGHDT, YNNKEL (reference sequence). The junction had 9 bases not matched to a gene; V was cut back by 3 bases and J by 1 base. The CDR3 length is 19 residues. The chain employs TRBV3-1 (or the pseudogene TRBV3-2) and TRBJ2-3; 14 bases are shared with TRBD2. This TCR derives from a human donor in a cohort sampled during active COVID-19. Sequenced material: peripheral blood. CDR3 nucleotide sequence: TGTGCCAGCAGCCATGGGGGACTAGCGGGGGCAGCAGGCACAGATACGCAGTATTTT. This translates into CASSHGGLAGAAGTDTQYF.